What follows is one TCR beta chain and its context. Its antigen is unknown. This sample is drawn from a study of cytomegalovirus exposure and HLA in healthy donors. General study results and limits: HLA allele associations emerged for 15,000 to 20,000 TCR beta sequences in a later analysis, at 0.05 false discovery rate. It was confirmed in vitro that a few of the CMV-associated chains were specific for CMV antigens. TCR beta chains associated with HLA were, in a later analysis, more clonally expanded than equally common others. The HLA-A and HLA-B alleles of most subjects were reportedly predicted accurately from TCR beta sequences.

Amplification used 60 Vbeta primers and 13 Jbeta primers. Only in-frame clones appear in the TCRdb table, and some are missing; sequencing was by immunoSEQ multiplex PCR. Here the sample spans just over 95,000 clones, under 80% being singletons. CDR1 and CDR2 from the germline V gene are MNHNS and SASEGT. The V and J ends lost 4 bases and 0 bases, in that order; junction bases with no gene match: 1. This CDR3 comprises 15 residues. The chain employs TRBV6-1 and TRBJ1-5; TRBD1 matches at 9 bases. The TCR sequence derives from a human donor in good health. The sample comprised PBMCs. CDR3 DNA: TGTGCCAGCAGTGGGGGACAGGGTAGCAATCAGCCCCAGCATTTT. Its protein is CASSGGQGSNQPQHF.